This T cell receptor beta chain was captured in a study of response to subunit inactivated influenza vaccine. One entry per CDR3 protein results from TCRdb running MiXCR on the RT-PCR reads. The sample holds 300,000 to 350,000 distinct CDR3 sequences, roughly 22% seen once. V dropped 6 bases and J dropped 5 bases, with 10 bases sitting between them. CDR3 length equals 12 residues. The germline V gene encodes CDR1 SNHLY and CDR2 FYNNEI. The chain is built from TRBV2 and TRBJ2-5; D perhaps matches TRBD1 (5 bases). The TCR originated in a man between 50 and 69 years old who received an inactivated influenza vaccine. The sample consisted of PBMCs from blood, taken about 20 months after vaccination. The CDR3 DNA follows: TGTGCCAGCAGCAGGGTCTTGGAGACCCAGTACTTC. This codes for CASSRVLETQYF.